This T cell receptor beta chain was sequenced in a study of OX40 agonist ivuxolimab in advanced cancers. As for the study in general: Cancers in dose escalation were hepatocellular, melanoma, renal cell and head and neck. Study conclusions and caveats: Some of the lowest clonal expansion was seen in partial responders at 0.1-3.0 mg/kg. Clonal expansion from baseline to week 6 occurred in both CD4+ and CD8+ T cells.

The method was immunoSEQ multiplex PCR; TCRdb's version includes in-frame clones alone and lacks a portion of them. The data contain over 50,000 clones, roughly 85% of them singletons. Of note for this clone: Its antigen is still unknown.

Trimming removed 6 bases from V and 3 bases from J, with 13 bases in between. The V gene's germline CDR1 is SGHAT and CDR2 FQNNGV. The CDR3 is 14 residues long. This TCR derives from an adult with an advanced solid tumor such as melanoma, head and neck, liver or kidney cancer. V and J are TRBV11-2 and TRBJ2-3; no definite D call. Sequenced here: CD4+ or CD8+ T cells sorted from blood, sampled in a trial of the OX40 agonist ivuxolimab. This CDR3 reads CASRILDQTDTQYF. The CDR3 nucleotides read TGTGCCAGCAGAATCTTAGACCAGACAGATACGCAGTATTTT.